The 26 T cell receptor beta chains given below trace back to one sample, sequenced in a study of T cell changes during pregnancy in multiple sclerosis (dated by TCRdb to about 2019). The library was obtained by the immunoSEQ multiplex PCR assay. Held by TCRdb, this immuneACCESS table contains in-frame sequences only and omits some clones. Under half of the omission traces to an unresolved V gene where checked; the cause of the rest is unknown. The sample table records approximately 66,000 clones; 85% to 95% of these occur just once. In total, the top ten clones hold just under 2% of the sample. The material was peripheral blood, obtained in the third trimester of pregnancy. These receptor sequences come from a female donor in good health, enrolled as a control in a pregnancy study.

The chain joins TRBV7-2 to TRBJ1-5; possibly TRBD1 for D (6 bases). This CDR3 has 12 residues. Between the trimmed V and J ends, which lost 4 bases and 11 bases, there was a span of 12 bases. CDR1 SGHTA and CDR2 FQGNSA come from the germline V gene. The CDR3 nucleotides are TGTGCCAGCAGCTCCAGGGGTCAAGCCCAGCATTTT. Protein product: CASSSRGQAQHF.

The chain couples TRBV15 to TRBJ2-7; no clear D gene. Trimming pared 1 base from V and 3 bases from J, leaving 7 bases between. Germline V gene sequence: CDR1 LNHNV, CDR2 YYDKDF (reference sequence). The CDR3 is 13 amino acids. The CDR3 sequence: CATSRGASYEQYF. The CDR3, as DNA: TGTGCCACCAGCAGAGGGGCCAGCTACGAGCAGTACTTC.

This clone was found once. The V call is TRBV29-1, the J call TRBJ1-2; D call uncertain. There are 12 residues in the CDR3. Germline CDR1 is SQVTM and CDR2 is ANQGSEA. Trimming left V 6 bases short and J 13 bases short, with 21 bases between. CDR3 sequence: CSVEKLGSSSTF. As DNA, the CDR3 is TGCAGCGTCGAAAAGTTGGGCTCCTCCAGCACCTTC.

This chain links TRBV7-9 with TRBJ1-5; D is unclear. Looked up from germline, CDR1 is SEHNR and CDR2 is FQNEAQ (reference sequence). The CDR3 spans 13 residues. The germline V and J ends were trimmed by 0 bases and 6 bases, with 6 bases remaining between them. CDR3 sequence: CASSLASSQPQHF. The CDR3 DNA sequence: TGTGCCAGCAGCTTAGCCTCCAGTCAGCCCCAGCATTTT.

The rearrangement links TRBV2 to TRBJ2-1, with 16 bases aligning to TRBD2. CDR1 SNHLY and CDR2 FYNNEI come from the germline V gene. With 6 bases clipped from V and 7 bases from J, the junction kept 3 bases outside the gene matches. This CDR3 contains 15 residues. The CDR3 protein is CASSGTSGRGNEQFF. CDR3 in DNA: TGTGCCAGCAGCGGGACTAGCGGGAGGGGTAATGAGCAGTTCTTC.

The chain is built from TRBV27 and TRBJ1-6; TRBD1 aligns across 10 bases. J gave up 9 bases and V 6 bases, and 5 bases lay outside the gene matches. The germline V gene has CDR1 MNHEY and CDR2 SMNVEV (reference sequence). The CDR3 contains 14 residues. The CDR3 region has the DNA TGTGCCAGCAGGTTGACAGGGGGCGGTTCACCCCTCCACTTT. Amino acids: CASRLTGGGSPLHF.

The chain combines TRBV4-1 with TRBJ2-2; a possible D gene is TRBD2 (6 bases). CDR1 and CDR2 from the germline V gene are MGHRA and YSYEKL. V was shortened by 1 base and J by 3 bases, with 9 bases between the two germline ends. This CDR3 region has 15 residues. Written as DNA, the CDR3 is TGCGCCAGCAGCCAAGGGGACTTTGACACCGGGGAGCTGTTTTTT. Its protein product is CASSQGDFDTGELFF.

The genes are TRBV14 and TRBJ2-3, with 15 bases aligning to TRBD2. Losses at the gene ends were 6 bases for V and 3 bases for J; bases not matched to a gene: 16. The CDR3 is made up of 20 amino acids. Per the germline V gene, CDR1 is SGHDN and CDR2 is FVKESK. CDR3 amino acids: CASSPWTSGRAVVSTDTQYF. The CDR3 DNA sequence: TGTGCCAGCAGTCCATGGACTAGCGGGAGGGCCGTGGTCTCTACAGATACGCAGTATTTT.

This sequence joins TRBV5-1 and TRBJ2-3; TRBD1 is a possible D gene (6 bases). This CDR3 contains 14 residues. V dropped 3 bases and J dropped 2 bases, with 10 bases sitting between them. The germline V gene has CDR1 SGHRS and CDR2 YFSETQ. CDR3 residues: CASSYGQTTDTQYF. The CDR3 bases are TGCGCCAGCAGCTACGGACAGACCACAGATACGCAGTATTTT.

CDR3 DNA: TGTGCCAGCAGCGTAGACAGTAACTATGGCTACACCTTC. Its protein product is CASSVDSNYGYTF. This chain uses TRBV9 with TRBJ1-2, with no clear D. Trimming left V 0 bases short and J 1 base short, with 4 bases between. The germline gives CDR1 SGDLS, CDR2 YYNGEE. The CDR3 is 13 residues long.

This clone was detected once. The gene calls are TRBV30 and TRBJ2-7; a possible D gene is TRBD2 (5 bases). Trimming took off 1 base at V and 1 base at J, with 11 bases between the two ends. Germline V gene data show CDR1 as GTSNPN and CDR2 as SVGIG (reference sequence). The CDR3 totals 14 residues. The CDR3 sequence: CAWSGHRGSYEQYF. CDR3 bases: TGTGCCTGGAGTGGACACCGGGGATCCTACGAGCAGTACTTC. The complete variable domain, with remaining parts taken from reference TRBV30 and TRBJ2-7, reads SQTIHQWPATLVQPVGSPLSLECTVEGTSNPNLYWYRQAAGRGLQLLFYSVGIGQISSEVPQNLSASRPQDRQFILSSKKLLLSDSGFYLCAWSGHRGSYEQYFGPGTRLTVT.

The J gene is TRBJ1-1, the V gene TRBV6-4; no reliable D call. The ends were cut back, 5 bases at V and 0 bases at J, with 7 bases in the middle. Germline values: CDR1 MRHNA, CDR2 SNTAGT. CDR3 size: 13 residues. The CDR3 DNA sequence: TGTGCCAGCAGTTTAGATATGAACACTGAAGCTTTCTTT. Its protein product is CASSLDMNTEAFF.

The chain combines TRBV7-9 with TRBJ2-3; 8 nucleotides match TRBD1. The germline gives CDR1 SEHNR, CDR2 FQNEAQ (reference sequence). Trimming took 4 bases from V and 2 from J; bases not matched to a gene: 5. This CDR3 is built from 15 residues. CDR3 bases: TGTGCCAGCAGCTACGGGACAGGATCCACAGATACGCAGTATTTT. Its protein product is CASSYGTGSTDTQYF.

The chain employs TRBV5-1 and TRBJ2-7; 8 nucleotides line up with TRBD2. Germline values: CDR1 SGHRS, CDR2 YFSETQ. The CDR3 has 14 amino acids. The ends lost 3 bases at V and 3 bases at J; junction bases unmatched: 5. The CDR3 nucleotides read TGCGCCAGCAGCTCATTAGCGGGGAACTACGAGCAGTACTTC. This translates into CASSSLAGNYEQYF.

The CDR3 loop reads CASSPSQGNEQFF. CDR3 nucleotide sequence: TGTGCCAGCTCACCATCACAGGGCAATGAGCAGTTCTTC. The rearrangement uses TRBV18 and TRBJ2-1, with a possible D match to TRBD1 (6 bases). CDR3 length equals 13 residues. V was cut by 2 bases and J by 6 bases, with 8 bases left in between. Germline-derived CDR1 and CDR2 are KGHSH and LQKENI.

The chain is built from TRBV7-8 and TRBJ1-3; D is perhaps TRBD1 (5 bases). The CDR3 is 15 amino acids. V lost 5 bases, J lost 1 base, and 12 bases lay in between. Germline CDR1 reads SGHVS; CDR2 reads FQNEAQ. CDR3 bases: TGTGCCAGCAGCCTCGGGGGGATTTCTGGAAACACCATATATTTT. Protein product: CASSLGGISGNTIYF. The full variable domain, with the rest looked up from reference TRBV7-8 and TRBJ1-3, is GAGVSQSPRYKVAKRGQDVALRCDPISGHVSLFWYQQALGQGPEFLTYFQNEAQLDKSGLPSDRFFAERPEGSVSTLKIQRTQQEDSAVYLCASSLGGISGNTIYFGEGSWLTVV.

This chain links TRBV25-1 with TRBJ2-3; 8 bases agree with TRBD1. Germline CDR1 is MGHDK and CDR2 is SYGVNS. The J segment lost 5 bases and the V segment lost 3 bases, leaving 4 bases of the junction unmatched. The CDR3 consists of 14 residues. CDR3 protein: CASSDRGLRDTQYF. Written as DNA, the CDR3 is TGTGCCAGCAGTGACAGGGGGCTTAGAGATACGCAGTATTTT.

This clone is medium-sized within its sample. The chain recombines TRBV19 with TRBJ2-1; D not certain. The germline V gene encodes CDR1 LNHDA and CDR2 SQIVND (reference sequence). The CDR3 is 11 residues long. CDR3 region: CGASSYNEQFF. The CDR3, as DNA: TGTGGGGCGAGTTCCTACAATGAGCAGTTCTTC.

The chain carries TRBV27 and TRBJ2-7; 7 positions match TRBD2. This CDR3 is built from 15 residues. Germline CDR1 is MNHEY and CDR2 is SMNVEV (reference sequence). V lost 3 bases, J lost 2 bases, and 7 bases stayed unmatched. CDR3 protein: CASSFSGGRAYEQYF. For the CDR3, the DNA is TGTGCCAGCAGTTTCTCAGGTGGGAGGGCCTACGAGCAGTACTTC.

The V call is TRBV18, the J call TRBJ2-7; 7 bases map to TRBD2. CDR1 and CDR2 (germline): KGHSH, LQKENI. The CDR3 runs 16 residues. The V gene end was trimmed by 3 bases and the J gene end by 0 bases; junction bases not matched to a gene: 8. CDR3 sequence: CASSPTRRELSYEQYF. The CDR3 nucleotides read TGTGCCAGCTCACCTACTCGGCGGGAGCTCTCCTACGAGCAGTACTTC.

The rearrangement uses TRBV18 and TRBJ2-1; D is possibly TRBD1 (6 bases). V was shortened by 6 bases and J by 2 bases, with 14 bases between the two germline ends. The CDR3 extends over 15 amino acids. Germline V CDR1 and CDR2: KGHSH, LQKENI. CDR3 loop: CASSHEGVTYNEQFF. The CDR3 bases are TGTGCCAGCTCCCACGAGGGGGTCACCTACAATGAGCAGTTCTTC.

CDR3 DNA: TGCGCCAGCAGCCCGTGGGGACAGTACAATGAGCAGTTCTTC. Its translation: CASSPWGQYNEQFF. The J gene is TRBJ2-1, the V gene TRBV5-1; 7 positions agree with TRBD1. This CDR3 is 14 amino acids long. Per the germline V gene, CDR1 is SGHRS and CDR2 is YFSETQ. With 4 bases clipped from V and 4 bases from J, the junction kept 5 bases outside the gene matches.

The chain is built from TRBV7-8 and TRBJ2-7; 7 bases align to TRBD2. Trimming cost V 1 base and J 1 base; bases outside gene matches: 4. The CDR3 spans 15 residues. Looked up from germline, CDR1 is SGHVS and CDR2 is FQNEAQ. The CDR3 DNA sequence: TGTGCCAGCAGCTTAGTCGGGGGAGGGTCCTACGAGCAGTACTTC. Translating gives CASSLVGGGSYEQYF.

The chain employs TRBV5-6 and TRBJ2-1, with D possibly being TRBD1 (6 bases). The ends were cut back, 2 bases at V and 5 bases at J, with 14 bases in the middle. The CDR3 consists of 15 residues. The germline gives CDR1 SGHDT, CDR2 YYEEEE. CDR3 amino acids: CASSFFRGVHNEQFF. DNA for the CDR3: TGTGCCAGCAGCTTTTTCAGGGGTGTGCACAATGAGCAGTTCTTC.

The rearrangement links TRBV9 to TRBJ1-1; D not resolved. This CDR3 comprises 14 residues. Between the trimmed V and J ends, which lost 4 bases and 3 bases, there was a span of 13 bases. Germline loops: CDR1 SGDLS, CDR2 YYNGEE. For the CDR3, the DNA is TGTGCCAGCAGCAAGAGGTGGAAGGACACTGAAGCTTTCTTT. Protein: CASSKRWKDTEAFF.

The V and J genes are TRBV6-5 and TRBJ1-5; maybe TRBD1 (5 bases). Per the germline V gene, CDR1 is MNHEY and CDR2 is SVGAGI. The CDR3 is made up of 14 amino acids. V dropped 6 bases and J dropped 0 bases, with 9 bases sitting between them. CDR3 nucleotide sequence: TGTGCCAGCAGGCGGGGCTTTAGCAATCAGCCCCAGCATTTT. Its translation is CASRRGFSNQPQHF.